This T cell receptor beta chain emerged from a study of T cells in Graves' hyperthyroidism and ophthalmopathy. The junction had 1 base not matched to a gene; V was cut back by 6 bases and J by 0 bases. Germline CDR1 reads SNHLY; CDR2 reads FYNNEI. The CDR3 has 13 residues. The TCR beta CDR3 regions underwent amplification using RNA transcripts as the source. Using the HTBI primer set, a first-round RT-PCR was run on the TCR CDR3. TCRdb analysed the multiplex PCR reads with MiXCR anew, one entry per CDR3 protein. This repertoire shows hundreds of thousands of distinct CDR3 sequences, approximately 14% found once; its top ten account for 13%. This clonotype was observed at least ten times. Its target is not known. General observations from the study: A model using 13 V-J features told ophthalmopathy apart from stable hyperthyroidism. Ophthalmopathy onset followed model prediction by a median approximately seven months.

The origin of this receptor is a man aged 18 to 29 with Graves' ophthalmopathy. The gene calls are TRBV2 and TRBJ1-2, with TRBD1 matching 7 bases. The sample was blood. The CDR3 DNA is TGTGCCAGCAGCGGACAGGCTAACTATGGCTACACCTTC. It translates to CASSGQANYGYTF.